The next 8 T cell receptor beta chains were all read from a single sample in a study of blood T cell repertoires in COVID-19. Assay: immunoSEQ multiplex PCR; the TCRdb copy retains only in-frame clones and omits some. The sample has some 350,000 clones, 87% seen once. The material sequenced was PBMCs or T cells enriched from blood (not recorded which). These receptors came from a young woman who had recovered from COVID-19.

The chain has TRBV5-1 and TRBJ1-4, with TRBD1 matching 7 bases. The junction had 8 bases not matched to a gene; V was cut back by 1 base and J by 8 bases. The length of the CDR3 is 15 residues. Germline loops: CDR1 SGHRS, CDR2 YFSETQ. The CDR3 coding sequence is TGCGCCAGCAGCTTGACAGGACAGGACGGGGAAAAACTGTTTTTT. The encoded protein is CASSLTGQDGEKLFF.

This clone was seen only a few times. The rearrangement uses TRBV13 and TRBJ2-1; TRBD2 matches at 9 bases. The V segment lost 6 bases and the J segment 10 bases; nucleotides outside the gene matches: 13. Germline V gene lookup returns CDR1 PRHDT and CDR2 FYEKMQ (reference sequence). This CDR3 spans 15 amino acids. Here the CDR3 DNA reads TGTGCCAGCAGTTTACTAGCGGGTGGGACGCGGGAGCAGTTCTTC. Amino acid sequence: CASSLLAGGTREQFF.

As regards this clone: The sample contains more than one DNA sequence encoding this CDR3. This chain connects TRBV29-1 to TRBJ2-7; 8 positions match TRBD1. The germline CDR1 and CDR2 sequences are SQVTM and ANQGSEA. This CDR3 has 12 residues. V lost 7 bases and J lost 7; bases outside the gene matches: 9. The CDR3 nucleotides are TGCAGCGGCGGGACAGGAAAGGGAGAGCAGTACTTC. This encodes CSGGTGKGEQYF.

This chain uses TRBV14 with TRBJ1-1, with D possibly being TRBD1 (6 bases). CDR3 size: 16 residues. Trimming left V 3 bases short and J 2 bases short, with 16 bases between. CDR1 is SGHDN, CDR2 FVKESK, per germline. The CDR3 sequence: CASSHTDSSPNTEAFF. For the CDR3, the DNA is TGTGCCAGCAGCCACACGGACAGCTCACCAAACACTGAAGCTTTCTTT. The entire variable domain, with the rest obtained from reference TRBV14 and TRBJ1-1, is as follows: EAGVTQFPSHSVIEKGQTVTLRCDPISGHDNLYWYRRVMGKEIKFLLHFVKESKQDESGMPNNRFLAERTGGTYSTLKVQPAELEDSGVYFCASSHTDSSPNTEAFFGQGTRLTVV.

The sample holds a few counts of this clone. This chain uses TRBV9 with TRBJ2-7; 9 positions agree with TRBD2. The CDR3 runs to 15 residues. Trimming removed 5 bases from V and 3 bases from J; junction bases left unmatched: 9. Germline values: CDR1 SGDLS, CDR2 YYNGEE. The CDR3 region is CASSDPTSGDYEQYF. The CDR3 DNA sequence: TGTGCCAGCAGTGATCCGACTAGCGGCGACTACGAGCAGTACTTC. The complete variable domain, with remaining parts taken from reference TRBV9 and TRBJ2-7, reads DSGVTQTPKHLITATGQRVTLRCSPRSGDLSVYWYQQSLDQGLQFLIQYYNGEERAKGNILERFSAQQFPDLHSELNLSSLELGDSALYFCASSDPTSGDYEQYFGPGTRLTVT.

This clone occurred once. The chain employs TRBV19 and TRBJ2-5; TRBD1 is a possible D gene (6 bases). Trimming cost V 3 bases and J 2 bases, with 13 bases left between them. CDR1 is LNHDA and CDR2 is SQIVND in the germline V gene (reference sequence). The CDR3 is 15 amino acids. CDR3 protein: CASSIRPRGQETQYF. The DNA for the CDR3 is TGTGCCAGTAGTATCCGCCCAAGGGGGCAAGAGACCCAGTACTTC.

V usage is TRBV11-2 and J usage is TRBJ1-2; D is perhaps TRBD1 (6 bases). The V gene lost 6 bases and the J gene lost 3 bases, with 17 bases spanning the gap. The CDR3 has 15 amino acids. The V gene's germline CDR1 is SGHAT and CDR2 FQNNGV. The chain's CDR3 is CASRNIRDTHYGYTF. In DNA, the CDR3 is TGTGCCAGCAGGAATATCCGGGACACTCACTATGGCTACACCTTC.

The rearrangement links TRBV4-1 to TRBJ2-1; 9 nucleotides match TRBD2. Germline values: CDR1 MGHRA, CDR2 YSYEKL. Unmatched junction bases numbered 12, after V lost 5 bases and J lost 10 bases. The CDR3 has 15 amino acids. This CDR3 is CASSGLAGEATEQFF. The CDR3 DNA is TGCGCCAGCAGCGGATTAGCGGGGGAGGCCACCGAGCAGTTCTTC.